This TCR beta chain was found in a study of early T cells in non-severe SARS-CoV-2 infection. Study in general: Chains were not paired, and sequencing was done on bulk RNA from unsorted whole blood. Study-level points and caveats: VDJdb-based matching was biased toward anti-spike CD8 responses and missed private and CD4 specificities.

This clonotype was detected many times. Its antigen is not known. Individually, cDNA molecules had unique molecular identifiers attached to them. In TCRdb, the 5' RACE reads were re-called with MiXCR into one record per CDR3 protein. This sample yields around 9,000 distinct CDR3 sequences, of which about 5% are seen a single time; around a tenth belongs to the top ten. The sequence came from an adult who was a healthcare worker with PCR-confirmed SARS-CoV-2 infection or an uninfected control (not recorded which). The sample was whole blood.

For the CDR3, the DNA is TGTGCCAGCAGTTGGGCCGGGACTAGCTACGAGCAGTACTTC. Its translation: CASSWAGTSYEQYF. The chain joins TRBV28 to TRBJ2-7, with 8 bases matching TRBD2. The CDR3 is 14 residues long. J was trimmed by 3 bases and V by 4 bases; bases with no gene match: 5. Germline CDR1 and CDR2: MDHEN and SYDVKM.